The 22 T cell receptor beta chains in this list originate from one sample, sequenced in a study of spatial heterogeneity in lung cancer. Time point denoted: sample taken at primary tumor resection. Whole RNA came from tumor, nontumor lung or frozen PBMC and was sequenced without being sorted. TCRdb re-called the 5' RACE reads with MiXCR, one entry per CDR3 protein. The repertoire includes 45,000 to 55,000 distinct CDR3 sequences, over 4.5% of them detected once, and approximately 12% sits in the top ten. Specimen: PBMCs, collected at surgery. The receptors were gathered from a male donor with early-stage non-small cell lung cancer.

This clonotype was counted ten times or more. The chain couples TRBV20-1 to TRBJ1-4; 9 bases agree with TRBD1. The CDR3 is made up of 13 amino acids. CDR1 DFQATT and CDR2 SNEGSKA come from the germline V gene (reference sequence). V trimming: 6 bases; J trimming: 4 bases; junction bases outside the gene matches: 3. This chain's CDR3 is CSAPGQGNEKLFF. CDR3 coding DNA: TGCAGTGCCCCGGGACAGGGTAATGAAAAACTGTTTTTT.

The table lists this clonotype with many counts. The chain is built from TRBV10-3 and TRBJ1-5; 8 bases fit TRBD1. This CDR3 spans 18 amino acids. CDR1 and CDR2 (germline): ENHRY, SYGVKD. The junction had 15 bases not matched to a gene; V was cut back by 4 bases and J by 4 bases. This chain's CDR3 is CAISASPLGTGLNQPQHF. The CDR3 DNA follows: TGTGCCATCAGTGCCTCTCCCCTCGGGACAGGTCTAAATCAGCCCCAGCATTTT.

This clonotype was observed at least ten times. J is TRBJ2-3 and V is TRBV6-5; 8 nucleotides align to TRBD2. The germline V gene has CDR1 MNHEY and CDR2 SVGAGI. The CDR3 has 16 amino acids. After removal of 5 bases from V and 3 bases from J, the junction contained 10 bases not matched to a gene. The CDR3 reads CASSPTAGAVTDTQYF. The CDR3 coding sequence is TGTGCCAGCAGTCCGACAGCGGGAGCGGTAACAGATACGCAGTATTTT.

This clonotype came up many times. The chain carries TRBV9 and TRBJ2-1, with D perhaps TRBD1 or TRBD2 (5 bases each). Germline V gene sequence: CDR1 SGDLS, CDR2 YYNGEE. Trimming removed 3 bases at V and 12 bases at J, with 16 bases between. CDR3 length: 13 residues. For the CDR3, the DNA is TGTGCCAGCAGCGAAGTACTTGGGACCCCGCAGTTCTTC. It encodes CASSEVLGTPQFF.

Many counts were recorded for this clonotype. This chain connects TRBV7-8 to TRBJ1-1; the match to TRBD1 covers 7 bases. V shed 7 bases, J shed 4 bases, and the junction held 6 bases outside the gene matches. Germline V CDR1 and CDR2: SGHVS, FQNEAQ. The CDR3 length is 13 residues. The CDR3 sequence: CASIRNRGTEAFF. CDR3 sequence (DNA): TGTGCCAGCATCAGAAACAGGGGCACTGAAGCTTTCTTT.

This clonotype was detected many times. The chain recombines TRBV6-5 with TRBJ1-1; 8 bases align to TRBD1. Germline CDR1 reads MNHEY; CDR2 reads SVGAGI. CDR3 length: 16 residues. J was trimmed by 4 bases and V by 6 bases; bases with no gene match: 13. The CDR3 nucleotides read TGTGCCAGCAGCCCATTCGGACAGGGAGAGTTCACTGAAGCTTTCTTT. Protein sequence: CASSPFGQGEFTEAFF.

The chain links TRBV24-1 to TRBJ2-3; no clear D gene. V was cut by 5 bases and J by 0 bases, with 5 bases left in between. This CDR3 comprises 13 residues. Germline values: CDR1 KGHDR, CDR2 SFDVKD. The CDR3 reads CATSAGSTDTQYF. CDR3 nucleotides: TGTGCCACCAGTGCAGGAAGCACAGATACGCAGTATTTT.

This clonotype was detected ten times or more. The gene calls are TRBV4-3 and TRBJ2-2; TRBD1 agrees at 8 bases. V shed 5 bases, J shed 6 bases, and the junction held 17 bases outside the gene matches. CDR3 length: 18 residues. CDR1 is LGHNA and CDR2 is YSLEER in the germline V gene. The CDR3 sequence is CASSSRWGQAGTAGELFF. The CDR3 DNA sequence: TGCGCCAGCAGCTCCCGGTGGGGACAGGCAGGAACCGCCGGGGAGCTGTTTTTT.

In its sample, this clonotype is medium-sized. J is TRBJ2-2 and V is TRBV20-1, with 7 bases fitting TRBD1. V lost 6 bases, J lost 3 bases, and 4 bases stayed unmatched. The CDR3 is 13 residues long. The germline gives CDR1 DFQATT, CDR2 SNEGSKA (reference sequence). Here the CDR3 DNA reads TGCAGTGCAAGGGGGCCCTACACCGGGGAGCTGTTTTTT. Translation gives CSARGPYTGELFF.

This clonotype was detected many times. V gene TRBV21-1 combines with J gene TRBJ2-5. TRBV21-1 is listed as a pseudogene. The CDR3 totals 14 residues. The CDR3 sequence is CASSDPGSQETQYF. CDR3 bases: TGTGCCAGCAGCGACCCAGGTTCCCAAGAGACCCAGTACTTC.

J is TRBJ1-1 and V is TRBV12-3 or TRBV12-4; D may be TRBD1 (6 bases). The CDR3 has 15 amino acids. Trimming removed 2 bases from V and 1 base from J, with 11 bases in between. The CDR3 protein is CASSLRGQANTEAFF. The DNA for the CDR3 is TGTGCCAGCAGTTTACGGGGACAAGCGAACACTGAAGCTTTCTTT.

This clonotype was seen ten or more times. V is TRBV7-9 and J is TRBJ1-1, with D possibly matching TRBD1 (5 bases). V lost 1 base, J lost 10 bases, and 10 bases lay in between. Germline-derived CDR1 and CDR2 are SEHNR and FQNEAQ (reference sequence). The CDR3 is 12 amino acids. CDR3 in amino acids: CASSLGPGGAFF. The CDR3 DNA is TGTGCCAGCAGCTTAGGACCGGGGGGAGCTTTCTTT.

This clonotype showed up many times. This chain joins TRBV6-2 or TRBV6-3 and TRBJ2-3; D unresolved. Per germline, CDR1 MNHEY and CDR2 SVGEGT. V lost 2 bases and J lost 5, with 11 bases in between. This CDR3 spans 14 amino acids. CDR3 region: CASSYVQPVDTQYF. The DNA for the CDR3 is TGTGCCAGCAGTTACGTCCAGCCGGTAGATACGCAGTATTTT.

This clonotype came up many times. The genes are TRBV2 and TRBJ1-2; D is possibly TRBD1 (5 bases). The CDR3 spans 13 residues. The V and J ends lost 6 bases and 8 bases respectively, with 16 bases between them. Germline V gene data show CDR1 as SNHLY and CDR2 as FYNNEI. The CDR3 is CASSLGPPKGYTF. Here the CDR3 DNA reads TGTGCCAGCAGCTTGGGACCGCCTAAAGGCTACACCTTC.

This clonotype was seen at least ten times. The rearrangement links TRBV6-4 to TRBJ2-1, with D tentatively TRBD2 (6 bases). The germline V gene has CDR1 MRHNA and CDR2 SNTAGT. The V gene lost 4 bases and the J gene lost 6 bases, with 10 bases spanning the gap. The CDR3 consists of 13 residues. CDR3 in DNA: TGTGCCAGCAGTGCGGACTACGCCAATGAGCAGTTCTTC. As protein: CASSADYANEQFF.

Ten or more counts support this clonotype. This chain connects TRBV6-5 to TRBJ1-1; D is unresolved. Germline CDR1 and CDR2: MNHEY and SVGAGI. The CDR3 consists of 11 residues. Trimming took 6 bases from V and 6 from J, leaving 8 bases between them. This CDR3 reads CASRGLSEAFF. Written as DNA, the CDR3 is TGTGCCAGCAGGGGTCTTTCTGAAGCTTTCTTT.

There are many counts of this clonotype. The chain employs TRBV19 and TRBJ1-2; maybe TRBD1 (5 bases). With 3 bases removed from V and 7 bases from J, the gap between germline ends came to 18 bases. The CDR3 length is 15 residues. Germline lookup yields CDR1 LNHDA and CDR2 SQIVND (reference sequence). CDR3 protein: CASSIGQGARAGYTF. Here the CDR3 DNA reads TGTGCCAGTAGTATTGGACAAGGGGCGAGAGCTGGCTACACCTTC.

In its sample, this clonotype was seen many times. This sequence joins TRBV20-1 and TRBJ2-7, with D perhaps matching TRBD1 or TRBD2 (6 bases each). Germline V CDR1 and CDR2: DFQATT, SNEGSKA (reference sequence). This CDR3 comprises 14 residues. Trimming stripped 4 bases from V and 0 bases from J, with 13 bases between. The CDR3 loop is CSAISRGLSYEQYF. CDR3 DNA: TGCAGTGCTATAAGCAGGGGACTCTCCTACGAGCAGTACTTC.

This clonotype was detected a few times. The genes are TRBV7-2 and TRBJ2-5; D is undetermined. Germline lookup yields CDR1 SGHTA and CDR2 FQGNSA. The CDR3 spans 15 residues. The V and J ends lost 1 base and 4 bases respectively, with 13 bases between them. CDR3 sequence (DNA): TGTGCCAGCAGCTTAGTTAGTCTTCAAGGAGAGACCCAGTACTTC. It yields the protein CASSLVSLQGETQYF.

The genes are TRBV12-3 or TRBV12-4 and TRBJ1-5; 10 positions agree with TRBD1. The CDR3 is made up of 14 amino acids. The ends lost 6 bases at V and 4 bases at J; junction bases unmatched: 3. The CDR3: CASRPGQGNQPQHF. The CDR3 nucleotides read TGTGCCAGCAGGCCGGGACAGGGGAATCAGCCCCAGCATTTT.

This clonotype appeared many times. The chain joins TRBV5-1 to TRBJ1-1, with D unclear. CDR3 length: 14 amino acids. The germline CDR1 and CDR2 sequences are SGHRS and YFSETQ. The V end was cut by 3 bases, the J end by 2 bases, with 11 bases between. As DNA, the CDR3 is TGCGCCAGCAGCTCCCCCCGGGGTAACACTGAAGCTTTCTTT. Translated: CASSSPRGNTEAFF. Together with reference TRBV5-1 and TRBJ1-1, the CDR3 gives the full variable domain: KAGVTQTPRYLIKTRGQQVTLSCSPISGHRSVSWYQQTPGQGLQFLFEYFSETQRNKGNFPGRFSGRQFSNSRSEMNVSTLELGDSALYLCASSSPRGNTEAFFGQGTRLTVV.

This clonotype was seen ten or more times. The chain combines TRBV7-2 with TRBJ2-7; 7 bases align to TRBD2. CDR1 SGHTA and CDR2 FQGNSA come from the germline V gene. The CDR3 covers 15 residues. Trimming took 2 bases from V and 2 from J; bases not matched to a gene: 6. This CDR3 reads CASSLISGTTYEQYF. Written as DNA, the CDR3 is TGTGCCAGCAGCTTAATCAGCGGGACCACCTACGAGCAGTACTTC.